These T cell receptor beta chains were read from a single sample in a study of cytomegalovirus exposure and HLA in healthy donors. Libraries were prepared by immunoSEQ multiplex PCR; TCRdb keeps only in-frame clonotypes and omits some of them. This sample has about 200,000 clones, with roughly 77% found just once. What was sequenced was PBMCs. The origin of the receptors is a male donor in good health and CMV-seropositive. CDR3s include the opening cysteine and the closing phenylalanine or tryptophan. Fields, in order: CDR3 DNA, CDR3 protein, J gene, V gene, clone size, CDR3 length, D gene. D genes are given only for firm matches. A clone size is listed for some rows: how often the clone was seen (once, few, many), or a class if it is expanded.

TGTGCCAGCCCCCCCAGTGCGGGAGTGGCAGATACGCAGTATTTT	CASPPSAGVADTQYF	TRBJ2-3	TRBV6-6	NA	15	TRBD2
TGCAGCGTTGTGGGACAGAACTACGAGCAGTACTTC	CSVVGQNYEQYF	TRBJ2-7	TRBV29-1	NA	12	TRBD1
TGTGCCAGCAGCTTTCGACGGGAGGGCCTCTACGAGCAGTACTTC	CASSFRREGLYEQYF	TRBJ2-7	TRBV11-2	NA	15	TRBD2
TGTGCCAGCAGCGGCCCCGGGACTACGCAAGAGACCCAGTACTTC	CASSGPGTTQETQYF	TRBJ2-5	TRBV9	NA	15	TRBD2
TGTGCCAGATATTCACAGGGGGTCTCTGGGGCCAACGTCCTGACTTTC	CARYSQGVSGANVLTF	TRBJ2-6	TRBV5-8	NA	16	TRBD1
TGTGCCATCAGTGACGGGACAGGGTCCTACGAGCAGTACTTC	CAISDGTGSYEQYF	TRBJ2-7	TRBV10-3	NA	14	TRBD1
TGTGCCACCAGCAGGGGTCCGACAGCTGCAACTAATGAAAAACTGTTTTTT	CATSRGPTAATNEKLFF	TRBJ1-4	TRBV15	NA	17	NA
TGTGCCAGCAGCTTAAAGCCCAATGGCTACACCTTC	CASSLKPNGYTF	TRBJ1-2	TRBV7-8	NA	12	NA
TGCGCCAGCAGAACAGGGGAAAGCCACTCTGGAAACACCATATATTTT	CASRTGESHSGNTIYF	TRBJ1-3	TRBV5-1	few	16	TRBD1
TGTGCCAGCAGTTTTGACCAGGTCGGGGCCGGGGAGCTGTTTTTT	CASSFDQVGAGELFF	TRBJ2-2	TRBV27	NA	15	NA
TGTGCCAGCAGCGTAACAGACTACGAGCAGTACTTC	CASSVTDYEQYF	TRBJ2-7	TRBV5-5	NA	12	NA
TGTGCCAGCATAGGAGGGAGGGGCTCCTACAATGAGCAGTTCTTC	CASIGGRGSYNEQFF	TRBJ2-1	TRBV7-3	once	15	TRBD2
TGTGCCAGCAGTCCCCTAGGACTAGCGGGAGTTGGGGAGACCCAGTACTTC	CASSPLGLAGVGETQYF	TRBJ2-5	TRBV27	NA	17	TRBD2
TGTGCCAGCAGCTTAAGACAGAACACTGAAGCTTTCTTT	CASSLRQNTEAFF	TRBJ1-1	TRBV7-2	NA	13	NA
TGTGCCAGCAGCTTAGAATGGGGGAGGGCCGGGGAGCTGTTTTTT	CASSLEWGRAGELFF	TRBJ2-2	TRBV7-2	NA	15	TRBD2
TGTGCTAGTGCTTATGCAACGAGAGACAGGGGATATGAGCAGTTCTTC	CASAYATRDRGYEQFF	TRBJ2-1	TRBV12-5	NA	16	TRBD1
TGTGCCAGCAACAAGGGGGGTAGCGGGGGGGCCGGAGAGACCCAGTACTTC	CASNKGGSGGAGETQYF	TRBJ2-5	TRBV5-4	few	17	TRBD2
TGTGCCAGCAGTACGATGACTAGCGGGAGGGCAGGGTACAATGAGCAGTTCTTC	CASSTMTSGRAGYNEQFF	TRBJ2-1	TRBV27	NA	18	TRBD2
TGTGCCAGCAGCGTAGTTAGCGGGATCTTCACCGGGGAGCTGTTTTTT	CASSVVSGIFTGELFF	TRBJ2-2	TRBV9	NA	16	TRBD2
TGTGCCAGCTCACCGTCGGGTAGAGAAACCGGGGAGCTGTTTTTT	CASSPSGRETGELFF	TRBJ2-2	TRBV18	once	15	NA
TGTGCCAGCAGCTTGGGATCCAGGACGGGGAGGCGGATCGGCGAGCAGTACTTC	CASSLGSRTGRRIGEQYF	TRBJ2-7	TRBV5-4	NA	18	NA
TGTGCCAGCAGCCGGAGAGAGGGGGCGGGCACCGGGGAGCTGTTTTTT	CASSRREGAGTGELFF	TRBJ2-2	TRBV13	NA	16	TRBD1
TGTGCCAGCAGCCCTCGCCTGAGTCCCGTTGGAGATACGCAGTATTTT	CASSPRLSPVGDTQYF	TRBJ2-3	TRBV9	few	16	NA
TGTGCCAGCAGCTTCGGACAGGGTGAATGGTATGGCTACACCTTC	CASSFGQGEWYGYTF	TRBJ1-2	TRBV7-3	NA	15	TRBD1
TGTGCCAGCAGCCAAGTAGGTAGCGGGAGTGATACGCAGTATTTT	CASSQVGSGSDTQYF	TRBJ2-3	TRBV14	few	15	TRBD2
TGTGCCAGCAGCCCAGGACAGTTCAATCAGCCCCAGCATTTT	CASSPGQFNQPQHF	TRBJ1-5	TRBV7-9	NA	14	NA
TGCGCCAGCAGCCAAGATGGGGGTGCGGGACTAGCGGGAGGGCTAAATGAGCAGTTCTTC	CASSQDGGAGLAGGLNEQFF	TRBJ2-1	TRBV4-3	NA	20	TRBD2
TGTGCCAGCAGTTTACCCGGGACGGCACGGGAGTCACCCCTCCACTTT	CASSLPGTARESPLHF	TRBJ1-6	TRBV27	few	16	NA
TGTGCCAGCAGCTCCCAGGGGAGGGCGAACACCGGGGAGCTGTTTTTT	CASSSQGRANTGELFF	TRBJ2-2	TRBV7-3	NA	16	NA